These 27 T cell receptor beta chains were sequenced from one sample in a study of OX40 agonist ivuxolimab in advanced cancers. Repertoires were generated with immunoSEQ multiplex PCR, while TCRdb's copy carries only in-frame clones and drops some. The sample has around 61,000 clones, roughly 80% seen once. Sequencing was performed on CD4+ or CD8+ T cells sorted from blood, taken in a trial of the OX40 agonist ivuxolimab. The receptors originated from an adult with an advanced solid tumor such as melanoma, head and neck, liver or kidney cancer.

This sequence joins TRBV18 and TRBJ2-7, with D uncertain. The germline V gene encodes CDR1 KGHSH and CDR2 LQKENI. Trimming stripped 3 bases from V and 7 bases from J, with 10 bases between. The CDR3 is 12 residues long. The chain's CDR3 is CASSPGSSEQYF. The CDR3 DNA sequence: TGTGCCAGCTCACCGGGTTCCTCGGAGCAGTACTTC.

This clone was recorded once. The chain uses TRBV7-2 and TRBJ1-6; D uncertain. Germline-derived CDR1 and CDR2 are SGHTA and FQGNSA. CDR3 length: 12 amino acids. V lost 6 bases to trimming and J lost 8 bases, with 8 bases between them. In DNA form, the CDR3 reads TGTGCCAGCAGTCCTCATCATTCACCCCTCCACTTT. It codes for CASSPHHSPLHF.

J is TRBJ2-3 and V is TRBV13; no clear D. V lost 5 bases and J 2 bases, leaving 11 bases between the germline ends. The CDR3 runs 14 residues. Germline loops: CDR1 PRHDT, CDR2 FYEKMQ (reference sequence). The CDR3 nucleotides read TGTGCCAGCAGCATGACAAAGGTCACAGATACGCAGTATTTT. It translates to CASSMTKVTDTQYF.

V usage is TRBV10-3 and J usage is TRBJ1-1; D is uncertain. Per germline, CDR1 ENHRY and CDR2 SYGVKD. The CDR3 runs to 12 residues. Trimming took off 6 bases at V and 0 bases at J, with 5 bases between the two ends. The CDR3 sequence is CAIRNLNTEAFF. For the CDR3, the DNA is TGTGCCATCAGAAACTTGAACACTGAAGCTTTCTTT.

The V call is TRBV7-3, the J call TRBJ2-1; no definite D call. V lost 2 bases to trimming and J lost 9 bases, with 11 bases between them. Per the germline V gene, CDR1 is SGHTA and CDR2 is FQGTGA. The CDR3 is 13 residues long. As DNA, the CDR3 is TGTGCCAGCAGCTTAGACCAGCACCGTGAGCAGTTCTTC. Translation gives CASSLDQHREQFF. Complete variable domain (other parts from reference TRBV7-3 and TRBJ2-1): GAGVSQTPSNKVTEKGKYVELRCDPISGHTALYWYRQSLGQGPEFLIYFQGTGAADDSGLPNDRFFAVRPEGSVSTLKIQRTERGDSAVYLCASSLDQHREQFFGPGTRLTVL.

The V gene is TRBV5-5, the J gene TRBJ2-7, with 9 positions matching TRBD1. Unmatched junction bases numbered 10, after V lost 3 bases and J lost 3 bases. Looked up from germline, CDR1 is SGHKS and CDR2 is YYEKEE (reference sequence). CDR3 length equals 16 residues. The CDR3, as DNA: TGTGCCAGCAGCTGGGGACAGGGTTTAGTTAGCTACGAGCAGTACTTC. It specifies CASSWGQGLVSYEQYF.

The rearrangement links TRBV15 to TRBJ2-5, with D possibly called TRBD1 or TRBD2 (6 bases each). Trimming removed 7 bases at V and 10 bases at J, with 16 bases between. The CDR3 contains 12 residues. Germline V gene lookup returns CDR1 LNHNV and CDR2 YYDKDF (reference sequence). The CDR3 reads CATKARRGVQYF. The CDR3 DNA follows: TGTGCCACCAAGGCACGGAGGGGGGTCCAGTACTTC.

The rearrangement joins TRBV2 to TRBJ2-3, with D hard to call. The V end lost 8 bases, the J end lost 5 bases, and 17 bases lay between the germline ends. The CDR3 contains 14 residues. The germline CDR1 and CDR2 sequences are SNHLY and FYNNEI. The CDR3 nucleotides read TGTGCCAGCCGCAAGGTAGGGATTGGAGATACGCAGTATTTT. It codes for CASRKVGIGDTQYF. The variable domain in full, with the rest retrieved from reference TRBV2 and TRBJ2-3, is EPEVTQTPSHQVTQMGQEVILRCVPISNHLYFYWYRQILGQKVEFLVSFYNNEISEKSEIFDDQFSVERPDGSNFTLKIRSTKLEDSAMYFCASRKVGIGDTQYFGPGTRLTVL.

This chain joins TRBV10-2 and TRBJ2-5; the D gene is possibly TRBD1 (6 bases). The V gene's germline CDR1 is WSHSY and CDR2 SAAADI. The CDR3 extends over 13 amino acids. V was pared by 6 bases and J by 5 bases, with 13 bases between. The CDR3 DNA is TGCGCCAGCAGACAGGACAGTATGGAGACCCAGTACTTC. Protein product: CASRQDSMETQYF.

The chain couples TRBV10-3 to TRBJ2-7; 7 bases match TRBD2. Germline V gene lookup returns CDR1 ENHRY and CDR2 SYGVKD. This CDR3 has 16 residues. The junction had 14 bases not matched to a gene; V was cut back by 6 bases and J by 3 bases. CDR3 DNA sequence: TGTGCCATCAGCCCCACGGGGGGAGCCCTCGGCTACGAGCAGTACTTC. Protein sequence: CAISPTGGALGYEQYF.

V usage is TRBV7-9 and J usage is TRBJ2-3; a possible D gene is TRBD2 (6 bases). Trimming cost V 2 bases and J 5 bases, with 8 bases left between them. This CDR3 has 13 amino acids. Germline CDR1 and CDR2: SEHNR and FQNEAQ (reference sequence). DNA of the CDR3: TGTGCCAGCAGCTTACGGCGGGGAGATACGCAGTATTTT. Translated, it gives CASSLRRGDTQYF.

Only one count was recorded for this clone. The genes are TRBV10-3 and TRBJ2-7; the D gene is possibly TRBD1 (6 bases). V dropped 4 bases and J dropped 4 bases, with 11 bases sitting between them. CDR3 length: 13 amino acids. Germline V lookup: CDR1 ENHRY, CDR2 SYGVKD. This CDR3 is CAISGQGIYEQYF. The CDR3 DNA sequence: TGTGCCATCAGTGGGCAGGGGATTTACGAGCAGTACTTC.

The V call is TRBV4-1, the J call TRBJ2-5, with D possibly TRBD2 on 5 matching bases. Germline CDR1 and CDR2: MGHRA and YSYEKL. CDR3 length: 15 amino acids. Trimming shortened V by 1 base and J by 5 bases, and 14 bases separated the two germline ends. This CDR3 is CASSQAEFREETQYF. DNA for the CDR3: TGCGCCAGCAGCCAAGCGGAATTTAGGGAGGAGACCCAGTACTTC.

The chain links TRBV30 to TRBJ2-2, with 8 bases aligning to TRBD2. The trim removed 4 bases at V and 8 bases at J, leaving 15 bases unmatched. CDR3 length: 16 residues. CDR1 and CDR2 (germline): GTSNPN, SVGIG (reference sequence). As DNA, the CDR3 is TGTGCCTGGACTAAACGGGGTAGCGGGGCGCATGGGGAGCTGTTTTTT. Its protein product is CAWTKRGSGAHGELFF.

The CDR3 spells CASSATGVLAHPAYEQYF. Here the CDR3 DNA reads TGCGCCAGCAGCGCCACAGGGGTCCTTGCCCATCCCGCCTACGAGCAGTACTTC. V gene TRBV5-1 combines with J gene TRBJ2-7; 7 bases are shared with TRBD1. The CDR3 extends over 18 amino acids. Trimming took 4 bases from V and 2 from J; bases not matched to a gene: 18. Germline CDR1 and CDR2: SGHRS and YFSETQ.

J is TRBJ2-1 and V is TRBV7-6; 9 nucleotides match TRBD2. The CDR3 length is 16 residues. In germline, CDR1 is SGHVS, CDR2 FNYEAQ. Unmatched junction bases numbered 6, after V lost 4 bases and J lost 2 bases. The CDR3 here is CASSSAAGGPYNEQFF. DNA of the CDR3: TGTGCCAGCAGCTCCGCCGCGGGAGGGCCCTACAATGAGCAGTTCTTC.

The chain is built from TRBV5-5 and TRBJ1-2; D is possibly TRBD1 (5 bases). Germline V CDR1 and CDR2: SGHKS, YYEKEE (reference sequence). The CDR3 is 15 residues long. Trimming shortened V by 4 bases and J by 0 bases, and 13 bases separated the two germline ends. CDR3: CASSPTGAPNYGYTF. The DNA of the CDR3 is TGTGCCAGCAGCCCAACCGGGGCTCCTAACTATGGCTACACCTTC.

The chain uses TRBV11-3 and TRBJ2-5; TRBD2 might be the D (5 bases). Looked up from germline, CDR1 is SGHNT and CDR2 is YENEEA. This CDR3 spans 16 amino acids. V was shortened by 1 base and J by 0 bases, with 12 bases between the two germline ends. The DNA for the CDR3 is TGTGCCAGCAGCTTAGGCGACCGGGGTCACCAAGAGACCCAGTACTTC. Translation: CASSLGDRGHQETQYF.

J is TRBJ1-1 and V is TRBV30; D uncertain. Germline V gives CDR1 GTSNPN, CDR2 SVGIG (reference sequence). The CDR3 covers 14 residues. V lost 4 bases and J lost 1, with 13 bases in between. CDR3 DNA: TGTGCCTGGATTCGGTATAGAGCGAACACTGAAGCTTTCTTT. It yields the protein CAWIRYRANTEAFF. The whole variable domain, remainder taken from reference TRBV30 and TRBJ1-1, is SQTIHQWPATLVQPVGSPLSLECTVEGTSNPNLYWYRQAAGRGLQLLFYSVGIGQISSEVPQNLSASRPQDRQFILSSKKLLLSDSGFYLCAWIRYRANTEAFFGQGTRLTVV.

The rearrangement links TRBV11-3 to TRBJ2-7, with TRBD2 matching 8 bases. The CDR3 extends over 16 amino acids. CDR1 and CDR2 from the germline V gene are SGHNT and YENEEA. Trimming removed 4 bases from V and 2 bases from J; junction bases left unmatched: 10. The CDR3 coding sequence is TGTGCCAGCAGCTCAGTTCTCATAGCGGGACCCTACGAGCAGTACTTC. It yields the protein CASSSVLIAGPYEQYF.

This clone was observed a few times. The CDR3 spells CASSRTGPDTQYF. The CDR3 DNA reads TGTGCCAGCAGTAGAACAGGGCCAGATACGCAGTATTTT. The chain has TRBV11-2 and TRBJ2-3, with a possible D match to TRBD1 (6 bases). Deletions cut 6 bases from V and 4 bases from J, with 11 bases between. The CDR3 runs 13 residues. The V gene's germline CDR1 is SGHAT and CDR2 FQNNGV.

The gene calls are TRBV11-2 and TRBJ2-7; 9 nucleotides match TRBD1. Trimming took 6 bases from V and 3 from J; bases not matched to a gene: 6. The CDR3 covers 14 residues. CDR1 is SGHAT and CDR2 is FQNNGV in the germline V gene. CDR3 DNA sequence: TGTGCCAGCAGGCGACCGGGACAGGGCTACGAGCAGTACTTC. It codes for CASRRPGQGYEQYF.

V is TRBV19 and J is TRBJ2-2, with 11 nucleotides matching TRBD2. This CDR3 has 15 residues. V was clipped by 6 bases and J by 7 bases; unmatched bases: 7. The germline gives CDR1 LNHDA, CDR2 SQIVND (reference sequence). The CDR3 DNA follows: TGTGCCAGTAGAGGGCTAGCGGGAGGTCACGGGGAGCTGTTTTTT. Translation gives CASRGLAGGHGELFF. Full variable domain (outside the CDR3, taken from reference TRBV19 and TRBJ2-2): DGGITQSPKYLFRKEGQNVTLSCEQNLNHDAMYWYRQDPGQGLRLIYYSQIVNDFQKGDIAEGYSVSREKKESFPLTVTSAQKNPTAFYLCASRGLAGGHGELFFGEGSRLTVL.

The chain joins TRBV7-6 to TRBJ2-5; 11 positions agree with TRBD2. The V and J ends lost 5 bases and 5 bases, in that order; junction bases with no gene match: 13. Germline V gives CDR1 SGHVS, CDR2 FNYEAQ. This CDR3 has 17 residues. CDR3 protein: CASSPLAGGRVLETQYF. Here the CDR3 DNA reads TGTGCCAGCAGCCCTCTAGCGGGAGGAAGGGTTTTGGAGACCCAGTACTTC.

This clone was found a few times. V gene TRBV5-4 combines with J gene TRBJ2-2; D gene uncertain. Germline CDR1 is SGHNT and CDR2 is YYREEE (reference sequence). V gave up 1 base and J gave up 3 bases, with 1 base separating them. The CDR3 has 12 amino acids. The CDR3 coding sequence is TGTGCCAGCAGCTTGCACACCGGGGAGCTGTTTTTT. Protein sequence: CASSLHTGELFF.

The gene calls are TRBV9 and TRBJ2-1, with 7 bases matching TRBD1. This CDR3 contains 15 residues. In germline, CDR1 is SGDLS, CDR2 YYNGEE. After removal of 4 bases from V and 5 bases from J, the junction contained 9 bases not matched to a gene. CDR3 nucleotide sequence: TGTGCCAGCAGCATGGGACAGACCTTTGACAATGAGCAGTTCTTC. Translating gives CASSMGQTFDNEQFF.

The rearrangement links TRBV18 to TRBJ2-5, with 8 bases fitting TRBD2. Germline V CDR1 and CDR2: KGHSH, LQKENI. Trimming took 3 bases from V and 5 from J; bases not matched to a gene: 5. The CDR3 covers 14 residues. CDR3 region: CASSPRGGDETQYF. The DNA for the CDR3 is TGTGCCAGCTCACCTCGGGGGGGCGACGAGACCCAGTACTTC.